A single T cell receptor beta chain is shown here with its context. The data belong to a study of T cells in Graves' hyperthyroidism and ophthalmopathy. Amplification yielded TCR beta CDR3 regions, with RNA transcripts as the source. The TCR CDR3 first-round RT-PCR relied on the HTBI primer set. TCRdb independently ran MiXCR on the multiplex PCR reads; one entry per CDR3 protein. The sample comprises under 450,000 distinct CDR3 sequences, less than 20% of which are singletons, and around 7.7% rests with the top ten. Germline CDR1 SGDLS, CDR2 YYNGEE. The CDR3 is made up of 16 amino acids. Germline trimming cut 0 bases from V and 6 bases from J; bases unmatched to any gene: 7.

The J gene is TRBJ2-5, the V gene TRBV9, with 11 bases fitting TRBD2. This TCR derives from a woman younger than 35 with Graves' hyperthyroidism. The sample taken for sequencing was blood. The CDR3 sequence: CASSVGSGGAEKTQYF. CDR3 nucleotides: TGTGCCAGCAGCGTAGGTAGCGGGGGGGCGGAAAAGACCCAGTACTTC.